A single sample is the source of the 27 T cell receptor beta chains below, sequenced in a study of shared clonotypes between healthy human individuals. Profiling relied on immunoSEQ multiplex PCR, and the TCRdb table lists in-frame clones only, not all of them. Of about 500,000 clones in the sample, roughly four fifths were seen once. The source material was PBMCs. The source of these receptors is a woman between 35 and 50 years old in good health. Some clones in this sample may be carry-over from other donors' samples.

V and J are TRBV7-8 and TRBJ1-5; the D is unclear. The length of the CDR3 is 14 residues. Germline V lookup: CDR1 SGHVS, CDR2 FQNEAQ. V lost 1 base and J lost 2, with 6 bases in between. This CDR3 is CASSLVRGNQPQHF. DNA of the CDR3: TGTGCCAGCAGCTTAGTGAGGGGCAATCAGCCCCAGCATTTT.

The genes are TRBV15 and TRBJ2-5, with a possible D match to TRBD2 (6 bases). The DNA end is more similar to TRBJ2-7, so the J call may be wrong. Germline V lookup: CDR1 LNHNV, CDR2 YYDKDF (reference sequence). The CDR3 is 14 residues long. CDR3 DNA sequence: TGTGCCACCAGGGCGGGTGCGGGGCTCTACGAGCAGTACTTC. Protein product: CATRAGAGLYEQYF.

The J gene is TRBJ2-5, the V gene TRBV30; no reliable D call. Near its end, the DNA agrees better with TRBJ2-7, so the J call may be wrong. This CDR3 comprises 14 residues. Germline assignment: CDR1 GTSNPN and CDR2 SVGIG (reference sequence). This CDR3 is CAWSVQFPLYEQYF. CDR3 coding DNA: TGTGCCTGGAGTGTACAATTTCCGCTTTACGAGCAGTACTTC.

The chain has TRBV19 and TRBJ2-2, with 10 bases that match TRBD2. The CDR3 is 14 amino acids. The germline V gene encodes CDR1 LNHDA and CDR2 SQIVND (reference sequence). Trimming took 7 bases from V and 6 from J; bases not matched to a gene: 5. CDR3 DNA sequence: TGTGCCAGTACCGATCTAGCGGGAGCCGGGGAGCTGTTTTTT. Amino acid sequence: CASTDLAGAGELFF.

The chain employs TRBV11-3 and TRBJ2-1; 10 bases line up with TRBD2. The germline gives CDR1 SGHNT, CDR2 YENEEA. Trimming at V came to 5 bases and at J to 12 bases, leaving 16 bases not matched to a gene. The CDR3 loop spans 16 amino acids. CDR3 region: CASSPSAGTSAIGQFF. The CDR3 coding sequence is TGTGCCAGCAGCCCGAGCGCCGGGACTAGCGCGATCGGGCAGTTCTTC.

The chain uses TRBV4-1 and TRBJ2-3; D perhaps matches TRBD1 (5 bases). Trimming shortened V by 7 bases and J by 2 bases, and 19 bases separated the two germline ends. Germline CDR1 MGHRA, CDR2 YSYEKL. The CDR3 length is 16 residues. The CDR3 DNA reads as TGCGCCAGCACCCAGATTCTAGGGGTATACACAGATACGCAGTATTTT. This gives the protein CASTQILGVYTDTQYF.

This clone showed up just once. This sequence joins TRBV5-1 and TRBJ2-7; D perhaps matches TRBD1 (6 bases). In germline, CDR1 is SGHRS, CDR2 YFSETQ. The CDR3 covers 14 residues. V was clipped by 1 base and J by 2 bases, with 10 bases between them. The CDR3 region is CASSLTDSAYEQYF. CDR3 sequence (DNA): TGCGCCAGCAGCTTGACGGACAGTGCCTACGAGCAGTACTTC.

With regard to this clone: A much larger clone sits a single nucleotide away, making a read error possible. The same CDR3 is also encoded by other DNA sequences in this sample. The chain recombines TRBV7-2 with TRBJ1-1; D remains ambiguous. The length of the CDR3 is 15 residues. Per the germline V gene, CDR1 is SGHTA and CDR2 is FQGNSA. In nucleotides, the CDR3 is TGCGCCAGCAGCTCTATCCCAGAGATGAACACTGAAGCTTTCTTT. Residues: CASSSIPEMNTEAFF.

The chain employs TRBV19 and TRBJ2-2, with TRBD2 identical over 11 bases. The CDR3 runs 16 residues. Germline CDR1 reads LNHDA; CDR2 reads SQIVND (reference sequence). V shed 7 bases and J 0 bases; nucleotides not matched to a gene: 4. The CDR3 protein is CASKLAGETNTGELFF. DNA for the CDR3: TGTGCCAGTAAACTAGCGGGAGAGACGAACACCGGGGAGCTGTTTTTT.

This clone was counted between two and nine times. The chain is built from TRBV5-6 and TRBJ2-1; D is perhaps TRBD1 or TRBD2 (6 bases each). CDR1 is SGHDT, CDR2 YYEEEE, per germline. The CDR3 runs to 16 residues. Between the trimmed V and J ends, which lost 4 bases and 3 bases, there was a span of 17 bases. This chain's CDR3 is CASSPGGPGGYNEQFF. DNA for the CDR3: TGTGCCAGCAGCCCTGGGGGCCCCGGGGGCTACAATGAGCAGTTCTTC.

This clone appeared a single time. The CDR3 DNA reads as TGCGCCAGCAGCTTCGGGGCTGGCTACTATTACGAGCAGTACTTC. It codes for CASSFGAGYYYEQYF. The chain joins TRBV5-1 to TRBJ2-7; tentatively, D is TRBD1 or TRBD2 (5 bases each). V lost 2 bases to trimming and J lost 4 bases, with 16 bases between them. In germline, CDR1 is SGHRS, CDR2 YFSETQ. The CDR3 loop spans 15 amino acids.

The rearrangement uses TRBV27 and TRBJ2-7, with 9 positions matching TRBD1. The CDR3 has 14 amino acids. Trimming at V came to 5 bases and at J to 3 bases, leaving 5 bases not matched to a gene. Per the germline V gene, CDR1 is MNHEY and CDR2 is SMNVEV (reference sequence). The CDR3 DNA sequence: TGTGCCAGCAGTCCCCGGACAGGGGTCTACGAGCAGTACTTC. Translation gives CASSPRTGVYEQYF.

This chain uses TRBV18 with TRBJ2-7; 11 positions agree with TRBD2. The CDR3 runs 15 residues. In germline, CDR1 is KGHSH, CDR2 LQKENI. Trimming at V came to 0 bases and at J to 5 bases, leaving 3 bases not matched to a gene. CDR3 coding DNA: TGTGCCAGCTCACCACCCACTAGCGGGAGCCACGAGCAGTACTTC. It encodes CASSPPTSGSHEQYF.

The chain uses TRBV27 and TRBJ2-1, with TRBD2 matching 11 bases. CDR3 length equals 16 residues. V dropped 4 bases and J dropped 7; count of bases not matched to a gene: 9. The germline V gene encodes CDR1 MNHEY and CDR2 SMNVEV (reference sequence). This CDR3 is CASSSAGTSGGNEQFF. The CDR3 nucleotides read TGTGCCAGCAGTTCCGCAGGGACTAGCGGCGGGAATGAGCAGTTCTTC.

The rearrangement uses TRBV6-6 and TRBJ2-5; 8 bases are shared with TRBD1. The J call may be faulty, since TRBJ2-7 better matches the DNA end. The CDR3 has 14 residues. Germline lookup yields CDR1 MNHNY and CDR2 SVGAGI (reference sequence). This chain's CDR3 is CASSAQGGMDEQYF. Written as DNA, the CDR3 is TGTGCCAGCAGTGCACAGGGGGGTATGGACGAGCAGTACTTC.

This clone was found once. The V gene is TRBV5-1, the J gene TRBJ2-1, with 7 nucleotides matching TRBD2. This CDR3 region has 16 residues. V dropped 2 bases and J dropped 2; count of bases not matched to a gene: 7. CDR1 SGHRS and CDR2 YFSETQ come from the germline V gene. CDR3 residues: CASSFGGRAPYNEQFF. The CDR3 DNA reads TGCGCCAGCAGCTTTGGAGGGAGGGCCCCCTACAATGAGCAGTTCTTC.

This chain uses TRBV7-2 with TRBJ1-1; a possible D gene is TRBD1 (6 bases). V was shortened by 2 bases and J by 1 base, with 8 bases between the two germline ends. CDR3 size: 14 residues. Per germline, CDR1 SGHTA and CDR2 FQGNSA. The CDR3 sequence: CASSLQGQNTEAFF. The CDR3 DNA is TGTGCCAGCAGCTTACAGGGACAGAACACTGAAGCTTTCTTT.

This chain connects TRBV29-1 to TRBJ2-7, with D perhaps matching TRBD2 (6 bases). The CDR3 extends over 12 amino acids. V lost 6 bases, J lost 10 bases, and 19 bases lay in between. CDR1 SQVTM and CDR2 ANQGSEA come from the germline V gene. CDR3 DNA: TGCAGCGTCTCCCGGGAGAATTCGTACCAGTACTTC. The encoded protein is CSVSRENSYQYF.

This chain uses TRBV7-2 with TRBJ2-7, with TRBD2 matching 16 bases. V lost 4 bases, J lost 4 bases, and 4 bases stayed unmatched. This CDR3 has 16 amino acids. The germline V gene encodes CDR1 SGHTA and CDR2 FQGNSA. CDR3 residues: CASSSGTSGRVYEQYF. In DNA form, the CDR3 reads TGTGCCAGCAGCTCCGGGACTAGCGGGAGGGTGTACGAGCAGTACTTC.

The CDR3 protein is CASSYEPSWETQYF. CDR3 bases: TGTGCCAGCAGTTACGAGCCGTCGTGGGAGACCCAGTACTTC. V and J are TRBV6-6 and TRBJ2-5, with no clear D. V was pared by 2 bases and J by 5 bases, with 12 bases between. Germline CDR1 and CDR2: MNHNY and SVGAGI (reference sequence). The CDR3 consists of 14 residues.

Of note for this clone: The sample contains more than one DNA sequence encoding this CDR3. The chain uses TRBV6-5 and TRBJ1-2, with D possibly matching TRBD1 (6 bases). CDR1 is MNHEY and CDR2 is SVGAGI in the germline V gene. With 0 bases removed from V and 1 base from J, the gap between germline ends came to 6 bases. This CDR3 spans 14 amino acids. This CDR3 reads CASSYSRGNYGYTF. CDR3 DNA: TGTGCCAGCAGTTACTCCAGGGGTAACTATGGCTACACCTTC.

Concerning this clone: A far larger clone is one nucleotide away, so this likely arose from a read error. Other DNA sequences within the sample encode an identical CDR3. The chain couples TRBV30 to TRBJ2-3; 7 bases match TRBD2. The CDR3 length is 12 residues. The germline CDR1 and CDR2 sequences are GTSNPN and SVGIG (reference sequence). The CDR3 region is CAWSIGLVGSSF. As DNA, the CDR3 is TGCGCCTGGAGTATAGGACTAGTAGGTTCTTCTTTT.

Comments on this clone: It differs at one base from a far larger clone, so likely a read error. The chain combines TRBV4-3 with TRBJ2-1; perhaps D is TRBD1 or TRBD2 (5 bases each). The V end lost 10 bases, the J end lost 2 bases, and 18 bases lay between the germline ends. This CDR3 region has 15 residues. The germline V gene has CDR1 LGHNA and CDR2 YSLEER. The CDR3 sequence is CANTQGVGPYNEQFF. In DNA, the CDR3 is TGCGCCAACACCCAAGGGGTGGGACCCTACAATGAGCAGTTCTTC.

A single count supports this clone. The V call is TRBV30, the J call TRBJ2-7; 11 bases map to TRBD2. Germline loops: CDR1 GTSNPN, CDR2 SVGIG (reference sequence). This CDR3 is 15 amino acids long. Germline trimming cut 5 bases from V and 1 base from J; bases unmatched to any gene: 7. Here the CDR3 DNA reads TGTGCCTGGGTCGGTAGCGGGAGGGGGTCCTACGAGCAGTACTTC. It translates to CAWVGSGRGSYEQYF.

On this clone itself: Given a far larger clone just one base away, this is likely a sequencing read error. The CDR3 here is CASSMDGERYEQYF. The CDR3 coding sequence is TGTGCCAGTAGTATGGACGGGGAACGCTACGAGCAGTACTTC. J is TRBJ2-7 and V is TRBV19, with D possibly TRBD2 on 5 matching bases. Germline V gene data show CDR1 as LNHDA and CDR2 as SQIVND (reference sequence). Deletions cut 3 bases from V and 3 bases from J, with 12 bases between. The CDR3 totals 14 residues.

The V call is TRBV4-1, the J call TRBJ2-3; no clear D. Germline V gene lookup returns CDR1 MGHRA and CDR2 YSYEKL. Deletions cut 2 bases from V and 1 base from J, with 16 bases between. This CDR3 is built from 17 residues. CDR3 coding DNA: TGCGCCAGCAGCCAAAGGTTGGGTTTCTGGGGCACAGATACGCAGTATTTT. Its protein is CASSQRLGFWGTDTQYF.

This clone was seen ten or more times. The chain couples TRBV9 to TRBJ2-3, with D possibly TRBD1 on 6 matching bases. The CDR3 loop spans 14 amino acids. Trimming pared 4 bases from V and 1 base from J, leaving 10 bases between. Germline CDR1 and CDR2: SGDLS and YYNGEE. The CDR3 loop reads CASSSRTGTDTQYF. In DNA, the CDR3 is TGTGCCAGCAGCTCGAGGACAGGCACAGATACGCAGTATTTT.